This TCR beta chain was retrieved from a study of CD8+ T cells in alopecia areata. The length of the CDR3 is 15 residues. The V end lost 1 base, the J end lost 7 bases, and 14 bases lay between the germline ends. Germline V gives CDR1 SGHVS, CDR2 FQNEAQ. Specified treatment: oral pan-JAK inhibitor, 5-10 mg twice daily. PBMCs provided sorted CD4+ and CD8+ T cells. RNA, once extracted, was reverse transcribed into cDNA for use as the sequencing template. Clones were read by immunoSEQ multiplex PCR, and TCRdb kept only the in-frame ones, dropping some. Among approximately 210,000 clones listed, approximately 72% were seen once.

The J gene is TRBJ2-1, the V gene TRBV7-8; possibly TRBD1 for D (7 bases). The sequencing used CD4+ T cells sorted from blood, collected at week 44, from a patient treated with tofacitinib. This clonotype originated in a human donor with alopecia areata. The CDR3 nucleotides are TGTGCCAGCAGCTTAGAAATGCAGGGGGGTAATGAGCAGTTCTTC. Protein: CASSLEMQGGNEQFF.